Shown below are 20 T cell receptor beta chains from a single sample sequenced in a study of T cell responses to AZD1222 COVID-19 vaccine. Assay: immunoSEQ multiplex PCR; the TCRdb copy retains only in-frame clones and omits some. Among 110,000 or so clones listed, 88% were seen once. Source: peripheral blood, taken 28 days after the second AZD1222 dose. These receptors were taken from an adult who received the AZD1222 COVID-19 vaccine.

The gene calls are TRBV5-1 and TRBJ2-7, with a possible D match to TRBD2 (5 bases). Germline-derived CDR1 and CDR2 are SGHRS and YFSETQ. The CDR3 covers 14 residues. V was cut by 1 base and J by 2 bases, with 10 bases left in between. The CDR3 DNA reads TGCGCCAGCAGCTTGTCTTCCGGGACCTACGAGCAGTACTTC. Translation gives CASSLSSGTYEQYF.

This clone appeared a single time. The chain couples TRBV28 to TRBJ1-3; TRBD1 aligns across 7 bases. J gave up 8 bases and V 2 bases, and 9 bases lay outside the gene matches. Germline V gene lookup returns CDR1 MDHEN and CDR2 SYDVKM. This CDR3 contains 15 residues. The CDR3 bases are TGTGCCAGCAGTTTAATCGACAGGGAGGGGGACACCATATATTTT. It encodes CASSLIDREGDTIYF.

This clone was recorded a few times. The chain combines TRBV7-2 with TRBJ1-5; D unclear. In germline, CDR1 is SGHTA, CDR2 FQGNSA. This CDR3 contains 12 residues. Trimming stripped 2 bases from V and 4 bases from J, with 3 bases between. The CDR3 nucleotides are TGTGCCAGCAGCTTACTAAATCAGCCCCAGCATTTT. Amino acids: CASSLLNQPQHF.

The chain joins TRBV4-3 to TRBJ2-2; tentatively, D is TRBD1 or TRBD2 (7 bases each). With 0 bases removed from V and 4 bases from J, the gap between germline ends came to 15 bases. The CDR3 has 17 amino acids. Germline V gene lookup returns CDR1 LGHNA and CDR2 YSLEER. CDR3 in amino acids: CASSQELGGGGTGELFF. The CDR3 DNA reads as TGCGCCAGCAGCCAAGAGTTAGGGGGCGGGGGCACCGGGGAGCTGTTTTTT.

This CDR3 is CASSPPTQGPSTDTQYF. Written as DNA, the CDR3 is TGTGCCAGCAGCCCCCCCACACAGGGCCCTAGCACAGATACGCAGTATTTT. The V gene is TRBV27, the J gene TRBJ2-3; the D gene is possibly TRBD1 (6 bases). The germline V gene has CDR1 MNHEY and CDR2 SMNVEV (reference sequence). CDR3 length: 17 amino acids. The V and J ends lost 6 bases and 0 bases respectively, with 19 bases between them.

This chain joins TRBV6-5 and TRBJ1-2, with 8 bases lining up with TRBD1. The CDR3 is 12 amino acids. Trimming removed 5 bases from V and 7 bases from J; junction bases left unmatched: 3. Germline CDR1 and CDR2: MNHEY and SVGAGI. In DNA form, the CDR3 reads TGTGCCAGCAGTCAGGGGGCGGGTGGCTACACCTTC. It yields the protein CASSQGAGGYTF.

V gene TRBV5-1 combines with J gene TRBJ1-3; 11 nucleotides line up with TRBD1. Looked up from germline, CDR1 is SGHRS and CDR2 is YFSETQ. The CDR3 is 16 residues long. Trimming took 5 bases from V and 2 from J; bases not matched to a gene: 6. The CDR3 DNA follows: TGCGCCAGCAGACCCGGACAGGGGGCGGCTGGAAACACCATATATTTT. Amino acids: CASRPGQGAAGNTIYF.

This clone has a count of ten or more. The V call is TRBV4-2, the J call TRBJ2-1; 7 nucleotides match TRBD2. CDR3 length: 16 residues. V lost 0 bases to trimming and J lost 7 bases; unmatched junction nucleotides: 9. Germline V lookup: CDR1 LGHNA, CDR2 YNFKEQ. The CDR3 DNA is TGTGCCAGCAGCCAAGAGGGAGGGGACCACGTTAATGAGCAGTTCTTC. It is translated as CASSQEGGDHVNEQFF.

Here the CDR3 DNA reads TGTGCCAGCAGGTCCAGGGGATTTAACACTGAAGCTTTCTTT. Residues: CASRSRGFNTEAFF. The V and J genes are TRBV5-5 and TRBJ1-1; the D gene is possibly TRBD1 (6 bases). CDR1 is SGHKS, CDR2 YYEKEE, per germline (reference sequence). Between the trimmed V and J ends, which lost 5 bases and 2 bases, there was a span of 13 bases. This CDR3 has 14 amino acids.

The chain employs TRBV7-3 and TRBJ2-2; tentatively, D is TRBD2 (6 bases). Trimming took off 0 bases at V and 6 bases at J, with 23 bases between the two ends. The CDR3 runs to 19 residues. Per the germline V gene, CDR1 is SGHTA and CDR2 is FQGTGA. The CDR3 here is CASSLTGTLNRRGAGELFF. The DNA for the CDR3 is TGTGCCAGCAGCTTAACCGGGACTTTAAACAGGAGGGGAGCCGGGGAGCTGTTTTTT. The full variable domain, with the rest looked up from reference TRBV7-3 and TRBJ2-2, is GAGVSQTPSNKVTEKGKYVELRCDPISGHTALYWYRQSLGQGPEFLIYFQGTGAADDSGLPNDRFFAVRPEGSVSTLKIQRTERGDSAVYLCASSLTGTLNRRGAGELFFGEGSRLTVL.

The chain uses TRBV15 and TRBJ2-5; 10 nucleotides line up with TRBD2. The CDR3 is 14 residues long. In germline, CDR1 is LNHNV, CDR2 YYDKDF (reference sequence). The V gene end was trimmed by 9 bases and the J gene end by 1 base; junction bases not matched to a gene: 5. The CDR3 region is CATSSGSFQETQYF. CDR3 in DNA: TGTGCCACGTCTAGCGGGAGTTTCCAAGAGACCCAGTACTTC.

The chain has TRBV7-2 and TRBJ1-1; D ambiguous. V was clipped by 5 bases and J by 5 bases, with 15 bases between them. This CDR3 comprises 14 residues. Germline V gene lookup returns CDR1 SGHTA and CDR2 FQGNSA. CDR3 protein: CASSLDPDKTEAFF. CDR3 in DNA: TGTGCCAGCAGCCTAGACCCCGACAAGACTGAAGCTTTCTTT.

This clone has a single count. The chain has TRBV27 and TRBJ2-7; D is ambiguous. The V end was cut by 8 bases, the J end by 3 bases, with 14 bases between. From germline, CDR1 is MNHEY and CDR2 SMNVEV (reference sequence). CDR3 length: 13 residues. The CDR3 protein is CASGMGTGYEQYF. The CDR3 nucleotides are TGTGCCAGCGGGATGGGAACTGGCTACGAGCAGTACTTC.

CDR3 in amino acids: CSVIKESLGTEAFF. DNA of the CDR3: TGCAGCGTTATTAAGGAGTCTTTGGGGACTGAAGCTTTCTTT. The genes are TRBV29-1 and TRBJ1-1; D unclear. From germline, CDR1 is SQVTM and CDR2 ANQGSEA. The CDR3 extends over 14 amino acids. Trimming cost V 5 bases and J 5 bases, with 18 bases left between them.

This clone was recorded once. The V call is TRBV28, the J call TRBJ2-7; a weak D match, TRBD1 (5 bases). The CDR3 consists of 15 residues. Germline lookup yields CDR1 MDHEN and CDR2 SYDVKM. The V end was cut by 5 bases, the J end by 0 bases, with 14 bases between. The CDR3 loop is CASSAAGQFSYEQYF. CDR3 nucleotides: TGTGCCAGCAGTGCCGCAGGGCAATTCTCCTACGAGCAGTACTTC.

CDR3 sequence (DNA): TGCAGTGCTAGTCCCCTAGCGGGGTTGAGCTCCTACGAGCAGTACTTC. This gives the protein CSASPLAGLSSYEQYF. The gene calls are TRBV20-1 and TRBJ2-7; 9 bases are a match to TRBD2. The V gene's germline CDR1 is DFQATT and CDR2 SNEGSKA (reference sequence). The CDR3 contains 16 residues. V gave up 3 bases and J gave up 0 bases; unmatched junction bases: 9.

The CDR3 here is CASSPIVTGGGGTEAFF. In DNA form, the CDR3 reads TGTGCCAGCAGCCCTATCGTGACAGGTGGGGGGGGCACTGAAGCTTTCTTT. The genes are TRBV14 and TRBJ1-1; perhaps TRBD1 as D (6 bases). Trimming left V 4 bases short and J 4 bases short, with 22 bases between. CDR3 length equals 17 residues. The germline V gene encodes CDR1 SGHDN and CDR2 FVKESK.

J is TRBJ2-7 and V is TRBV3-1 (or the pseudogene TRBV3-2), with D maybe TRBD2 (6 bases). The V and J ends lost 8 bases and 4 bases respectively, with 15 bases between them. The V gene's germline CDR1 is LGHDT and CDR2 YNNKEL (reference sequence). The CDR3 is 13 amino acids. DNA of the CDR3: TGTGCCAGCGGGGCGGGACCAGGGTACGAGCAGTACTTC. Residues: CASGAGPGYEQYF.

In this sample, this clone turned up once. This chain links TRBV19 with TRBJ2-4, with D possibly being TRBD1 (6 bases). V was trimmed by 6 bases and J by 2 bases, leaving 11 bases between them. Germline CDR1 reads LNHDA; CDR2 reads SQIVND (reference sequence). The CDR3 consists of 14 residues. CDR3 DNA: TGTGCCAGTAGACCTACAGGGTCCAAAAACATTCAGTACTTC. Translated: CASRPTGSKNIQYF.

This chain uses TRBV4-2 with TRBJ1-2; TRBD1 agrees at 7 bases. With V trimmed by 0 bases and J by 6 bases, 7 bases remained unmatched. This CDR3 has 15 residues. Germline-derived CDR1 and CDR2 are LGHNA and YNFKEQ. As DNA, the CDR3 is TGTGCCAGCAGCCAAGAGACAGGGCAAAGGCATGGCTACACCTTC. This codes for CASSQETGQRHGYTF.